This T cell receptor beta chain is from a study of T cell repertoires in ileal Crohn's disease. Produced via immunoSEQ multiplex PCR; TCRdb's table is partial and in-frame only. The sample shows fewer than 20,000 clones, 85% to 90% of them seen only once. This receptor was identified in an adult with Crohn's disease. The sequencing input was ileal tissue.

The CDR3 loop reads CASSPVIQDHYGYTF. CDR3 bases: TGTGCCAGCAGCCCCGTGATACAGGACCACTATGGCTACACCTTC. V is TRBV7-9 and J is TRBJ1-2, with D perhaps TRBD1 (5 bases). Trimming shortened V by 5 bases and J by 3 bases, and 16 bases separated the two germline ends. This CDR3 has 15 amino acids. CDR1 SEHNR and CDR2 FQNEAQ come from the germline V gene (reference sequence).